The clone carrying this T cell receptor beta chain was seen at least ten times. No antigen is known for it. TCRdb re-analysed the reads in MiXCR, keeping a single row per CDR3 protein. This table has 630,000 or so distinct CDR3 sequences, approximately 24% appearing once. CDR1 is MNHEY, CDR2 SMNVEV, per germline (reference sequence). After removal of 2 bases from V and 3 bases from J, the junction contained 2 bases not matched to a gene. This CDR3 has 15 residues. The source of the sample is a study of T cell repertoires in cytomegalovirus infection. Study-wide background: A matching HLA type, together with CMV infection, was signaled by public TCR beta signatures.

General study results and limits: Carriers of CMV and the relevant HLA type were discriminated by public TCR beta frequency. HLA-C-restricted TCR beta clonotypes specific for CMV led the ex vivo response.

Specimen: CD8+ T cells from PBMCs. This receptor was obtained from a human donor in good health (CMV status not recorded). Some clones in this sample may be carry-over from other donors' samples. The J gene is TRBJ2-3, the V gene TRBV27, with TRBD1 matching 10 bases. The CDR3 nucleotides read TGTGCCAGCAGTTTAATGGGACAGGGGACAGATACGCAGTATTTT. This translates into CASSLMGQGTDTQYF.